The next 9 T cell receptor beta chains were all read from a single sample in a study of neoadjuvant nivolumab and ipilimumab in lung cancer. The assay was immunoSEQ multiplex PCR, and TCRdb's table has in-frame clones only and misses some. The sample has about 18,000 clones, around three quarters seen once. The sequences come from tumor tissue, collected after neoadjuvant nivolumab, alone or with ipilimumab, at or shortly before surgery. These TCRs come from an adult with non-small cell lung cancer.

Comments on this clone: The identical CDR3 is also encoded by other nucleotide sequences in the sample. The DNA of the CDR3 is TGTGCCAGCAGCCAATTTCGCACAGATACGCAGTATTTT. Protein: CASSQFRTDTQYF. The chain carries TRBV14 and TRBJ2-3, with D unresolved. V lost 2 bases to trimming and J lost 1 base, with 4 bases between them. CDR3 length: 13 amino acids. Per germline, CDR1 SGHDN and CDR2 FVKESK.

This chain uses TRBV5-8 with TRBJ1-2, with D possibly being TRBD1 (5 bases). V shed 6 bases and J shed 4 bases, with 16 bases lying between them. The CDR3 has 14 amino acids. Germline V CDR1 and CDR2: SGHTS, YDEGEE. Here the CDR3 reads CASKGARLLYGYTF. CDR3 in DNA: TGTGCCAGCAAAGGGGCCCGCCTACTCTATGGCTACACCTTC.

A word on this clone: Other DNA sequences of this sample code for an identical CDR3. The chain carries TRBV5-4 and TRBJ2-5; D uncertain. V dropped 3 bases and J dropped 1 base, with 10 bases sitting between them. The CDR3 consists of 14 residues. Germline CDR1 SGHNT, CDR2 YYREEE (reference sequence). The CDR3 bases are TGTGCCAGCAGCTACCGAGACGGCCAAGAGACCCAGTACTTC. This sequence encodes CASSYRDGQETQYF.

There are a few counts of this clone. This sequence joins TRBV11-2 and TRBJ2-1; tentatively, D is TRBD1 or TRBD2 (6 bases each). V dropped 0 bases and J dropped 13 bases, with 13 bases sitting between them. CDR1 is SGHAT and CDR2 is FQNNGV in the germline V gene. The CDR3 consists of 13 residues. The CDR3 spells CASSLDGGGFQFF. The CDR3 coding sequence is TGTGCCAGCAGCTTAGACGGAGGGGGTTTTCAGTTCTTC.

The rearrangement links TRBV7-3 to TRBJ1-2, with a tentative D call TRBD1 (5 bases). Trimming pared 3 bases from V and 4 bases from J, leaving 6 bases between. CDR3 length: 12 residues. Germline V gene lookup returns CDR1 SGHTA and CDR2 FQGTGA. The CDR3 DNA reads as TGTGCCAGCAGCTTCGGGGGCTATGGCTACACCTTC. As protein: CASSFGGYGYTF.

This clone showed up just a few times. The chain uses TRBV11-2 and TRBJ2-2; no clear D. V lost 6 bases and J 6 bases, leaving 11 bases between the germline ends. Germline CDR1 reads SGHAT; CDR2 reads FQNNGV. CDR3 length: 13 residues. CDR3 loop: CASRSIDAGELFF. The CDR3 DNA reads TGTGCCAGCAGATCTATCGACGCCGGGGAGCTGTTTTTT. Full variable domain (outside the CDR3, taken from reference TRBV11-2 and TRBJ2-2): EAGVAQSPRYKIIEKRQSVAFWCNPISGHATLYWYQQILGQGPKLLIQFQNNGVVDDSQLPKDRFSAERLKGVDSTLKIQPAKLEDSAVYLCASRSIDAGELFFGEGSRLTVL.

The chain uses TRBV5-1 and TRBJ1-4; perhaps TRBD1 as D (6 bases). Germline values: CDR1 SGHRS, CDR2 YFSETQ. The CDR3 contains 14 residues. V lost 4 bases and J lost 8, with 15 bases in between. The CDR3 DNA reads as TGCGCCAGCAGCCCGACGGGGGCAGGGGAAAAACTGTTTTTT. Protein sequence: CASSPTGAGEKLFF.

The rearrangement links TRBV18 to TRBJ1-2; no firm D call. The V gene lost 1 base and the J gene lost 5 bases, with 14 bases spanning the gap. This CDR3 is built from 15 residues. CDR1 is KGHSH and CDR2 is LQKENI in the germline V gene. The CDR3 DNA is TGTGCCAGCTCACCACTGACGCAGGCAGATTATGGCTACACCTTC. Amino acid sequence: CASSPLTQADYGYTF.

J is TRBJ2-2 and V is TRBV2; D gene unclear. CDR1 and CDR2 from the germline V gene are SNHLY and FYNNEI. This CDR3 region has 17 residues. The V gene lost 3 bases and the J gene lost 3 bases, with 17 bases spanning the gap. For the CDR3, the DNA is TGTGCCAGCAGTGACCTCCCGGGCCAGGCAGACACCGGGGAGCTGTTTTTT. Protein product: CASSDLPGQADTGELFF.